This TCR beta chain was found in a study of beta chain features in type 1 diabetes (dated by TCRdb to 2016 to 2019). Broadly, across the study: Mean age, gender distribution, total cell number and subset yield did not differ between patients and healthy donors. A total of under 120,000,000 sorted cells were examined across all samples, and RNA yield correlated strongly with the number of cells per subset. In the study, recently diagnosed type 1 diabetes patients and matched healthy donors were compared on the TCRB repertoires of their sorted circulating CD4+ T cell subsets. Naive and central memory subsets were obtained from all 30 or so donors, but regulatory and stem cell-like memory subsets were isolated from only 8 patients and about 8 healthy donors. What the research found in general, with its limitations: Shorter templates might be favored by PCR, yet because patient and control samples were amplified and corrected together, any such skew would affect both groups equally. At VDJ recombination sites, type 1 diabetes patients had fewer insertions and more deleted nucleotides, which implies abnormalities in thymic rearrangement. Naive, central memory and regulatory TCRB repertoires appeared more similar among patients than among healthy donors. HLA sub-analyses involved small numbers of individuals, so any influence of HLA type on TCRB rearrangement remained unresolved. A moderate but significant shortening of TCRB CDR3 length was observed in type 1 diabetes patients in all four CD4+ subsets. Because cDNA rather than genomic DNA was sequenced, highly expressing activated cells could have been over-represented, although no difference in activation and CD3 levels was found between groups.

With regard to this clone: Its antigen remains undetermined. No much larger clone is present one base from it, and per-base qualities are unavailable.

Deletion took 1 base off V and 4 bases off J, with a span of 7 bases between the germline ends. CDR1 GTSNPN and CDR2 SVGIG were looked up in the germline V gene (reference sequence). Including the terminal cysteine and phenylalanine, the CDR3 comprises 12 residues. Only the CDR3 DNA is retained, 36 bases long and in frame from the first base. The High Capacity cDNA Reverse Transcription Kit was used to reverse transcribe all of the isolated RNA, meaning that expressed TCRB transcripts were what got sequenced. Deep immunoSEQ sequencing was applied to naive, central memory and regulatory T cell samples, giving an average of around 3.8 million total reads per sample. Sorted cells were lysed in RLT buffer and RNA was extracted with DNase-treated RNeasy Micro or Mini kits, depending on cell number. To prevent cross-contamination, every cell subset was processed on its own, while patient and healthy donor samples were processed together. TCRB sequences were amplified from cDNA with the immunoSEQ multiplex PCR, producing 87-bp fragments spanning the CDR3 region. Sequencing of the amplicons was performed on the Illumina HiSeq platform. Per the source publication's procedure: Synthetic template baselines were used to correct PCR bias computationally, reads within Hamming distance 2 were collapsed together, and singletons that could not be merged were discarded. Reads were aligned against IMGT so that V, D and J genes, CDR3 length and insertions or deletions at six rearrangement sites could be assigned. Within each subset, clonotype counts were normalized to sorted cell number, and only after that were true diversity and Gini coefficients computed with the tcR R package. The overlap coefficient, calculated on TCRB nucleotide sequences, was used to quantify repertoire sharing. Out-of-frame TCRB sequences from naive cells were analyzed as a proxy for the pre-selection repertoire. TCRdb provides this immuneACCESS table in a form limited to in-frame rearrangements. Some clones are lacking; in checked studies, under half of them reflect an unresolved V gene, and why the rest are absent is not known. That table furnishes V, J and clone size, whereas the DNA furnished D and trimming. Across this sample there are roughly 240,000 clones, with roughly two thirds seen only once. Of the sample, about 0.051% falls within the top ten clones.

Each donor gave one peripheral blood draw, roughly 0.11 L on average, collected into heparinised tubes. Using a panel that included CD45RO, CCR7, CD25, CD127, CD95 and CD27, naive, central memory, regulatory and stem cell-like memory CD4+ T cells were sorted on a BD FACSAria II. All sorted populations exceeded 95% purity. PBMCs were isolated immediately by Lymphoprep density gradient centrifugation and stained directly without culture. To minimize batch effects, samples were stained and sorted in pairs, one healthy donor with one patient per experiment. This receptor chain uses TRBV30 and TRBJ1-2, with the D gene not confidently named. This TCR was recovered from a man aged 25 to 40 in good health. The specimen was naive CD4+ T cells from blood. The sample's cell subset or site label, decoded: true naive CD4+ T cells. At the DNA level, the sequence is TGTGCCTGGAGTGGCCACAGCTATGGCTACACCTTC. Its protein product is CAWSGHSYGYTF. Here the CDR3 is joined to the reference TRBV30 and TRBJ1-2 genes, and the full variable domain is: SQTIHQWPATLVQPVGSPLSLECTVEGTSNPNLYWYRQAAGRGLQLLFYSVGIGQISSEVPQNLSASRPQDRQFILSSKKLLLSDSGFYLCAWSGHSYGYTFGSGTRLTVV.